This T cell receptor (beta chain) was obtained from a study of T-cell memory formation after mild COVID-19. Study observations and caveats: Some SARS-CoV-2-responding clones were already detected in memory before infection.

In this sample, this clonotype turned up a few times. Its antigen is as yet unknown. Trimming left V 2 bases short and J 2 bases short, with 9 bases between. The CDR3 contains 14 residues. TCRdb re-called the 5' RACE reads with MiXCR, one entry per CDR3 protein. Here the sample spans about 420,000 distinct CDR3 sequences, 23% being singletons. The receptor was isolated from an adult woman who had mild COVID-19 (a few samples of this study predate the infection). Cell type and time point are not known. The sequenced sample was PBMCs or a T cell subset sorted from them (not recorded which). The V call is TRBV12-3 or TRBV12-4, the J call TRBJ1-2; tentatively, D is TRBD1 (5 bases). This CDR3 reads CASSLRGANYGYTF. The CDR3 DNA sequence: TGTGCCAGCAGTTTACGGGGCGCGAACTATGGCTACACCTTC.